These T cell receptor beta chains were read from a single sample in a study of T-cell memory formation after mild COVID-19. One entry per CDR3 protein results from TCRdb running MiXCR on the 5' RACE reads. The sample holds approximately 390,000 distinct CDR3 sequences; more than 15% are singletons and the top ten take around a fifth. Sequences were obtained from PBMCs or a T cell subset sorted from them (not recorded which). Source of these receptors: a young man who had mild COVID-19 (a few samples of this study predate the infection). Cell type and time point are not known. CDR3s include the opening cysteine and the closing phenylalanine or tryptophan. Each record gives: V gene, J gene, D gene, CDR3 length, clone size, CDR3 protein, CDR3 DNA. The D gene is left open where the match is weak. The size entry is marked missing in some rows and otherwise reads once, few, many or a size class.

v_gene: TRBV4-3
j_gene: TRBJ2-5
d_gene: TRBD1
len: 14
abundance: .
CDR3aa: CASSRDRGDGTQYF
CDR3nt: TGCGCCAGCAGCCGGGACAGGGGAGATGGGACCCAGTACTTC

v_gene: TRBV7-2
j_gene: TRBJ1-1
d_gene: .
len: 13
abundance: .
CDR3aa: CASSSYTGSEAFF
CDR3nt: TGTGCCAGCAGCTCTTATACAGGGTCTGAAGCTTTCTTT

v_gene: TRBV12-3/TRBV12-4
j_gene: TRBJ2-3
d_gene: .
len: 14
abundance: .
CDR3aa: CASSFQGHSDTQYF
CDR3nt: TGTGCCAGCAGTTTCCAGGGACATTCAGATACGCAGTATTTT

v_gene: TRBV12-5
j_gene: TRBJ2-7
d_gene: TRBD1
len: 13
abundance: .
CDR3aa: CASGDRAGNEQYF
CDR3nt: TGTGCTAGTGGAGACAGGGCGGGCAACGAGCAGTACTTC

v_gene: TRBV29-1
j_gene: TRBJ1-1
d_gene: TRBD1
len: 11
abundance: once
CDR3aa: CSGDRGTEAFF
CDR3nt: TGCAGCGGGGACAGAGGGACTGAAGCTTTCTTT

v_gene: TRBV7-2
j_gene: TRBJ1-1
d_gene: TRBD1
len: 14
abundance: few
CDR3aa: CASSSSGGGTEAFF
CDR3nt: TGTGCCAGCAGTTCCTCAGGGGGCGGTACTGAAGCTTTCTTT

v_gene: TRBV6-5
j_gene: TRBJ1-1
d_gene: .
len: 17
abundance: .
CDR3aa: CARGWTLVSPMNTEAFF
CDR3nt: TGTGCCAGGGGATGGACGCTAGTATCGCCCATGAACACTGAAGCTTTCTTT

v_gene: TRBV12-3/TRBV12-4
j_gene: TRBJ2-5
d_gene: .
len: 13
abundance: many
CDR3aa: CASSLAVEGAQYF
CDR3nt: TGTGCCAGCAGTTTAGCGGTCGAAGGGGCCCAGTACTTC

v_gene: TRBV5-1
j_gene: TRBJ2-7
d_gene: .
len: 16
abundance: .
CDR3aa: CASSLDSDWSSYEQYF
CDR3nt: TGCGCCAGCAGCTTAGACTCGGACTGGAGCTCCTACGAGCAGTACTTC

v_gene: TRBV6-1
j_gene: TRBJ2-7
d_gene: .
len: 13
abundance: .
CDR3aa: CASSETRDYEQYF
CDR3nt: TGTGCCAGCAGTGAAACCCGGGACTACGAGCAGTACTTC

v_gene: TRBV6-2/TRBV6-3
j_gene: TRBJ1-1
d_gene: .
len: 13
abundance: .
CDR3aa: CASSYGGIPEAFF
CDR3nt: TGTGCCAGCAGTTACGGGGGGATCCCTGAAGCTTTCTTT

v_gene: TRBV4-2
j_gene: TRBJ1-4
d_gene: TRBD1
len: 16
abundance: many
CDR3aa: CASSQDPGQGAEKLFF
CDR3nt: TGTGCCAGCAGCCAAGACCCCGGACAGGGGGCTGAAAAACTGTTTTTT

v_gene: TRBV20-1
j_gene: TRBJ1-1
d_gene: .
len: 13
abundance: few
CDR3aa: CSARVPLNTEAFF
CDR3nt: TGCAGTGCTAGAGTGCCCCTGAACACTGAAGCTTTCTTT

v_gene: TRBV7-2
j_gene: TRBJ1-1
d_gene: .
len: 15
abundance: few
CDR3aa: CASSLVSGEVTEAFF
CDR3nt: TGTGCCAGCAGCTTAGTGTCCGGGGAGGTGACTGAAGCTTTCTTT

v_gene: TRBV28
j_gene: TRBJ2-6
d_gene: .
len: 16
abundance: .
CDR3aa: CASSSGLNSGANVLTF
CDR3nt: TGTGCCAGCAGTTCAGGACTGAACTCTGGGGCCAACGTCCTGACTTTC

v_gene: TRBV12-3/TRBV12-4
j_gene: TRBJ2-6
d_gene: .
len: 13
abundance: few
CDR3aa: CASSLIGANVLTF
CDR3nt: TGTGCCAGCAGTTTAATTGGGGCCAACGTCCTGACTTTC

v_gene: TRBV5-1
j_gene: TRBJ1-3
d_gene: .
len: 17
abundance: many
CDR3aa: CASSWGGRPDSGNTIYF
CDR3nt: TGCGCCAGCAGCTGGGGGGGTAGACCTGACTCTGGAAACACCATATATTTT

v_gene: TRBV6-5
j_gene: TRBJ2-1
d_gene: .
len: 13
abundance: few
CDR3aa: CASSPPGRPEQFF
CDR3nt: TGTGCCAGCAGCCCTCCCGGGCGGCCTGAGCAGTTCTTC

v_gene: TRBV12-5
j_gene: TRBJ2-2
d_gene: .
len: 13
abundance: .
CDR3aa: CASGADWAGELFF
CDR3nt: TGTGCTAGTGGCGCGGACTGGGCCGGGGAGCTGTTTTTT

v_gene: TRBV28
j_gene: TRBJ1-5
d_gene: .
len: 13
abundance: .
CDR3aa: CASFKQQREPQHF
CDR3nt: TGTGCCAGCTTTAAACAGCAAAGGGAGCCCCAGCATTTT

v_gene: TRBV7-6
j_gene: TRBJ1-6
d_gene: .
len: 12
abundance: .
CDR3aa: CASRNPNSPLHF
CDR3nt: TGTGCCAGCAGGAACCCTAATTCACCCCTCCACTTT

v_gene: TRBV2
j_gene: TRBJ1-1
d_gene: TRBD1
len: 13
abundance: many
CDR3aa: CASSDRELTEAFF
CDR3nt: TGTGCCAGCTCCGACAGGGAATTGACTGAAGCTTTCTTT

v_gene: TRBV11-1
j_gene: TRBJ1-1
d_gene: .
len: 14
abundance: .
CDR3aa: CASSSSGTDYKAFF
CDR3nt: TGTGCCAGCAGCTCATCGGGGACTGACTACAAAGCTTTCTTT

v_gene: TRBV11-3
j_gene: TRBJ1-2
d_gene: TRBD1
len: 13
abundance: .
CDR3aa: CASSRGQAGGYTF
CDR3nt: TGTGCCAGCAGCCGTGGACAGGCGGGCGGCTACACCTTC

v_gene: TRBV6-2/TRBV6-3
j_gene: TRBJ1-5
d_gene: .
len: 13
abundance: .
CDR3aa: CASSYQGFQPQHF
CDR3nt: TGTGCCAGCAGTTACCAGGGTTTTCAGCCCCAGCATTTT

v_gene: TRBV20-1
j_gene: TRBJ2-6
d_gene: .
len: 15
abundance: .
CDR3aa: CSARDRGSGANVLTF
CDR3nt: TGCAGTGCTAGAGATCGTGGGTCCGGGGCCAACGTCCTGACTTTC

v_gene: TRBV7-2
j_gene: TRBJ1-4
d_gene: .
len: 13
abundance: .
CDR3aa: CASSFRDVEKLFF
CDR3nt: TGTGCCAGCAGCTTCCGGGACGTCGAAAAACTGTTTTTT

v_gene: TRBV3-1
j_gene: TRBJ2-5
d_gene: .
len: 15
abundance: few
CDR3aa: CASSSEATQPETQYF
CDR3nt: TGTGCCAGCAGCTCCGAAGCCACCCAACCAGAGACCCAGTACTTC

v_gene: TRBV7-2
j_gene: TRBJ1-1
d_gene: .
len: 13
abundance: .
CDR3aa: CASSFSGPAEAFF
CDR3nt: TGTGCCAGCAGCTTTTCAGGGCCCGCTGAAGCTTTCTTT

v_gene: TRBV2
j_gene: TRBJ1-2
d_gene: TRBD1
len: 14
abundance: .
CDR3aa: CASSEARQGSGYTF
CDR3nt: TGTGCCAGCAGTGAGGCGAGACAGGGATCTGGCTACACCTTC

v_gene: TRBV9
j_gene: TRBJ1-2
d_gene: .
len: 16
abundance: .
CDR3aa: CASSPRHTQGFYGYTF
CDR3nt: TGTGCCAGCAGCCCCCGACACACCCAGGGGTTCTATGGCTACACCTTC

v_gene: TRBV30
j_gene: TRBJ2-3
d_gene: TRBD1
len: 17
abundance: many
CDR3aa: CAWSGPRQGAHPDTQYF
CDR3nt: TGTGCCTGGAGTGGCCCTCGACAGGGGGCGCATCCAGATACGCAGTATTTT

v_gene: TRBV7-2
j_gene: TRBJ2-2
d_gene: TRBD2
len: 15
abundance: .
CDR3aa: CASSSGLGRTGELFF
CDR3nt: TGTGCCAGCAGCTCGGGACTAGGTCGGACCGGGGAGCTGTTTTTT

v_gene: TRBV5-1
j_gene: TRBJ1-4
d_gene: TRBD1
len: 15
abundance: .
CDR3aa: CASSLADRGGEKLFF
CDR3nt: TGCGCCAGCAGCTTGGCCGACAGGGGAGGAGAAAAACTGTTTTTT

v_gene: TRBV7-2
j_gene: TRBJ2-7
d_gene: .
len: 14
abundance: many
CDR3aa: CASSPDSSSYEQYF
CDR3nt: TGTGCCAGCAGCCCGGACAGTTCCTCCTACGAGCAGTACTTC

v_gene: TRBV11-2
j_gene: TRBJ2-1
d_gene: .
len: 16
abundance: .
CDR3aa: CASSHTRGNSYNEQLF
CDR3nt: TGTGCCAGCAGCCACACCAGGGGCAACTCCTACAATGAGCAGTTATTC

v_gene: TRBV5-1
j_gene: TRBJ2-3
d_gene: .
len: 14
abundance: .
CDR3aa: CASRSPSATDTQYF
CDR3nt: TGCGCCAGCAGGAGCCCTAGCGCCACAGATACGCAGTATTTT

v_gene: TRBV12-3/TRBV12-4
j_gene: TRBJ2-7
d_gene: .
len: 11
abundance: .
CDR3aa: CASGVVNEQYF
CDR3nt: TGTGCCAGCGGGGTGGTGAACGAGCAGTACTTC

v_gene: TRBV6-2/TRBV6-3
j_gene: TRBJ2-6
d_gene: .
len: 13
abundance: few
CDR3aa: CAARGSGANVLTF
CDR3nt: TGTGCCGCAAGGGGTTCTGGGGCCAACGTCCTGACTTTC

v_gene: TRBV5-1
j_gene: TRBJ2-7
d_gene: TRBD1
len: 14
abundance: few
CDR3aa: CASGQGASTYEQYF
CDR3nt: TGCGCCAGCGGCCAGGGGGCGAGCACTTACGAGCAGTACTTC